A single sample gave rise to the 6 T cell receptor beta chains below, sequenced in a study of blood T cell repertoires in COVID-19. Method: immunoSEQ multiplex PCR; TCRdb's copy keeps in-frame clones and lacks some. Among about 55,000 clones listed, around 80% were seen once. Sequenced sample: peripheral blood. The source of these receptors is a human donor in a cohort sampled during active or convalescent COVID-19.

This chain joins TRBV15 and TRBJ2-2; D unclear. This CDR3 contains 14 residues. Per the germline V gene, CDR1 is LNHNV and CDR2 is YYDKDF (reference sequence). V lost 0 bases to trimming and J lost 4 bases, with 6 bases between them. The CDR3 sequence is CATSRDRGTGELFF. The CDR3 bases are TGTGCCACCAGCAGAGATAGAGGCACCGGGGAGCTGTTTTTT.

This chain joins TRBV4-1 and TRBJ2-7, with 7 bases lining up with TRBD1. Per the germline V gene, CDR1 is MGHRA and CDR2 is YSYEKL. CDR3 size: 15 residues. J gave up 2 bases and V 1 base, and 5 bases lay outside the gene matches. The CDR3 here is CASSQGVDRAYEQYF. The CDR3 coding sequence is TGCGCCAGCAGCCAAGGAGTCGACAGGGCCTACGAGCAGTACTTC.

The table lists this clone with a count of one. At one end the junction does not follow the germline gene, possibly because of a read error. The CDR3 protein is CASSRGTSVSDTQYF. CDR3 bases: TGTGCTAGCAGCCGCGGGACTAGCGTATCAGATACGCAGTATTTT. The chain carries TRBV7-7 and TRBJ2-3, with 10 bases matching TRBD2. Looked up from germline, CDR1 is SSHAT and CDR2 is FNYEAQ (reference sequence). This CDR3 has 15 amino acids.

The chain recombines TRBV11-2 with TRBJ1-2; 12 bases line up with TRBD1. The CDR3 consists of 14 residues. Germline trimming cut 5 bases from V and 5 bases from J; bases unmatched to any gene: 3. Germline CDR1 is SGHAT and CDR2 is FQNNGV. The CDR3 reads CASSPGQGAYGYTF. CDR3 nucleotides: TGTGCCAGCAGCCCGGGACAGGGGGCATATGGCTACACCTTC. Combining the CDR3 with reference TRBV11-2 and TRBJ1-2 gives the whole variable domain EAGVAQSPRYKIIEKRQSVAFWCNPISGHATLYWYQQILGQGPKLLIQFQNNGVVDDSQLPKDRFSAERLKGVDSTLKIQPAKLEDSAVYLCASSPGQGAYGYTFGSGTRLTVV.

The chain joins TRBV19 to TRBJ1-4, with 11 positions matching TRBD1. The V and J ends lost 5 bases and 10 bases, in that order; junction bases with no gene match: 6. Per the germline V gene, CDR1 is LNHDA and CDR2 is SQIVND (reference sequence). This CDR3 contains 14 residues. CDR3: CASSGGQGAGKLFF. The CDR3, as DNA: TGTGCCAGTAGTGGAGGACAGGGGGCAGGAAAACTGTTTTTT.

The V call is TRBV6-2 or TRBV6-3, the J call TRBJ1-2; TRBD1 is a possible D gene (5 bases). Trimming cost V 6 bases and J 3 bases, with 11 bases left between them. Per germline, CDR1 MNHEY and CDR2 SVGEGT. The CDR3 totals 13 residues. The CDR3 here is CASSQTTDYGYTF. The CDR3 nucleotides read TGTGCCAGCAGCCAAACGACAGACTATGGCTACACCTTC.